Presented here are 32 T cell receptor beta chains from one specimen sequenced in a study of blood T cell repertoires in COVID-19. Here immunoSEQ multiplex PCR was the method, and the copy in TCRdb shows in-frame clones only, minus some. The sample has 250,000 or so clones; over 70% are singletons. The sequencing input was PBMCs or T cells enriched from blood (not recorded which). The receptors were sampled from a woman aged 40 to 50 who had been exposed to COVID-19.

The chain has TRBV30 and TRBJ1-4; D is uncertain. Trimming took off 6 bases at V and 3 bases at J, with 23 bases between the two ends. CDR3 length: 17 amino acids. Germline V CDR1 and CDR2: GTSNPN, SVGIG (reference sequence). CDR3 residues: CACDRGGLEGANEKLFF. CDR3 in DNA: TGTGCCTGTGACCGTGGAGGTCTCGAAGGAGCTAATGAAAAACTGTTTTTT.

This rearrangement joins TRBV29-1 to TRBJ2-1, with D possibly being TRBD2 (5 bases). Trimming left V 7 bases short and J 1 base short, with 17 bases between. Germline V gene lookup returns CDR1 SQVTM and CDR2 ANQGSEA. The CDR3 is made up of 15 amino acids. CDR3 in DNA: TGCAGCGGTATACTTATGGGAGAATCCTACAATGAGCAGTTCTTC. It encodes CSGILMGESYNEQFF.

The V and J genes are TRBV7-8 and TRBJ2-4; a possible D gene is TRBD2 (6 bases). This CDR3 region has 15 residues. Germline assignment: CDR1 SGHVS and CDR2 FQNEAQ. V was shortened by 5 bases and J by 0 bases, with 11 bases between the two germline ends. CDR3 DNA: TGTGCCAGCAGCCCTCCGGGACTAGCCAAAAACATTCAGTACTTC. This gives the protein CASSPPGLAKNIQYF.

The chain couples TRBV3-1 (or the pseudogene TRBV3-2) to TRBJ2-1; 9 bases fit TRBD2. V lost 3 bases and J lost 8; bases outside the gene matches: 11. This CDR3 is built from 16 residues. CDR1 and CDR2 from the germline V gene are LGHDT and YNNKEL (reference sequence). The CDR3 loop is CASSQLSGGPSDEQFF. CDR3 bases: TGTGCCAGCAGCCAGCTTAGCGGGGGACCCAGCGATGAGCAGTTCTTC.

This clone was picked up one time. The rearrangement uses TRBV6-2 or TRBV6-3 and TRBJ1-2; the D is unclear. Trimming stripped 2 bases from V and 4 bases from J, with 17 bases between. The CDR3 spans 16 residues. CDR1 and CDR2 (germline): MNHEY, SVGEGT. The CDR3 sequence is CASSYAWQTKAYGYTF. The CDR3, as DNA: TGTGCCAGCAGTTACGCGTGGCAGACAAAGGCCTATGGCTACACCTTC.

The gene calls are TRBV28 and TRBJ1-4; D is possibly TRBD1 (5 bases). The V gene lost 5 bases and the J gene lost 4 bases, with 17 bases spanning the gap. The CDR3 covers 16 residues. CDR1 and CDR2 from the germline V gene are MDHEN and SYDVKM. The CDR3 DNA reads TGTGCCAGCAGTCTGACCCGGGGGGGGATTAATGAAAAACTGTTTTTT. Its protein is CASSLTRGGINEKLFF.

This clone was recorded once. This chain joins TRBV2 and TRBJ2-2, with 9 positions matching TRBD1. Germline trimming cut 2 bases from V and 3 bases from J; bases unmatched to any gene: 7. Germline CDR1 is SNHLY and CDR2 is FYNNEI. The CDR3 is made up of 17 amino acids. CDR3 bases: TGTGCCAGCAGTGAATCTCCGGACAGGGGAGACACCGGGGAGCTGTTTTTT. Encoded protein: CASSESPDRGDTGELFF.

The chain carries TRBV28 and TRBJ1-5; D perhaps matches TRBD1 (5 bases). The V and J ends lost 4 bases and 3 bases respectively, with 10 bases between them. Germline loops: CDR1 MDHEN, CDR2 SYDVKM. This CDR3 contains 14 residues. CDR3 residues: CASSSGKDNQPQHF. The CDR3 nucleotides are TGTGCCAGCAGTTCAGGGAAGGACAATCAGCCCCAGCATTTT.

This clone was detected only a few times. J is TRBJ1-2 and V is TRBV5-4, with TRBD1 matching over 9 bases. CDR3 length equals 15 residues. Germline V CDR1 and CDR2: SGHNT, YYREEE (reference sequence). With 5 bases clipped from V and 2 bases from J, the junction kept 7 bases outside the gene matches. The CDR3 nucleotides are TGTGCCAGCAGGAGGGGACAGGGACCAAACTATGGCTACACCTTC. Translating gives CASRRGQGPNYGYTF.

The chain recombines TRBV7-2 with TRBJ2-2; D remains ambiguous. Germline V gives CDR1 SGHTA, CDR2 FQGNSA. The germline V and J ends were trimmed by 2 bases and 0 bases, with 7 bases remaining between them. The CDR3 is 15 amino acids. CDR3 residues: CASSLRPANTGELFF. The DNA of the CDR3 is TGTGCCAGCAGCTTACGCCCGGCGAACACCGGGGAGCTGTTTTTT.

The rearrangement joins TRBV24-1 to TRBJ1-6; D perhaps matches TRBD1 (5 bases). Germline CDR1 and CDR2: KGHDR and SFDVKD. V was cut by 5 bases and J by 9 bases, with 13 bases left in between. CDR3 length: 14 amino acids. As DNA, the CDR3 is TGTGCCACCAGTGTGGGACTAGGAAGTTCACCCCTCCACTTT. It encodes CATSVGLGSSPLHF.

This clone was observed a single time. The V gene is TRBV6-2 or TRBV6-3, the J gene TRBJ1-1; D gene unclear. The V end was cut by 2 bases, the J end by 2 bases, with 18 bases between. CDR1 MNHEY and CDR2 SVGEGT come from the germline V gene. CDR3 size: 17 residues. The DNA of the CDR3 is TGTGCCAGCAGTTACCGGGGTGTTCTGGGGAAAAACACTGAAGCTTTCTTT. Its protein product is CASSYRGVLGKNTEAFF.

A single count supports this clone. The rearrangement joins TRBV6-1 to TRBJ2-7; D remains unclear. The CDR3 has 13 amino acids. Germline lookup yields CDR1 MNHNS and CDR2 SASEGT. The CDR3 sequence is CASTEQLAAQQYV. CDR3 DNA sequence: TGTGCCAGCACTGAACAGTTGGCTGCTCAGCAGTACGTC.

The chain couples TRBV25-1 to TRBJ1-2; the D gene is possibly TRBD1 (6 bases). There are 16 residues in the CDR3. Germline assignment: CDR1 MGHDK and CDR2 SYGVNS. V lost 3 bases and J 8 bases, leaving 22 bases between the germline ends. CDR3 amino acids: CASSDPGTRVFGGYTF. The CDR3 DNA sequence: TGTGCCAGCAGTGATCCTGGGACACGGGTTTTTGGGGGCTACACCTTC.

The chain's CDR3 is CASSQFGGYYGYTF. CDR3 coding DNA: TGTGCCAGCAGCCAATTCGGGGGTTACTATGGCTACACCTTC. The chain recombines TRBV14 with TRBJ1-2; tentatively, D is TRBD1 (5 bases). The CDR3 covers 14 residues. CDR1 is SGHDN and CDR2 is FVKESK in the germline V gene. V was cut by 2 bases and J by 3 bases, with 10 bases left in between.

The chain carries TRBV28 and TRBJ2-1; a possible D gene is TRBD1 (6 bases). The germline gives CDR1 MDHEN, CDR2 SYDVKM. V was clipped by 3 bases and J by 5 bases, with 11 bases between them. The CDR3 extends over 14 amino acids. DNA of the CDR3: TGTGCCAGCAGTTTGGAACAGGGACACAATGAGCAGTTCTTC. The encoded protein is CASSLEQGHNEQFF. Full variable domain (rest looked up from reference TRBV28 and TRBJ2-1): DVKVTQSSRYLVKRTGEKVFLECVQDMDHENMFWYRQDPGLGLRLIYFSYDVKMKEKGDIPEGYSVSREKKERFSLILESASTNQTSMYLCASSLEQGHNEQFFGPGTRLTVL.

The chain has TRBV6-5 and TRBJ1-2; 7 bases map to TRBD1. Germline V CDR1 and CDR2: MNHEY, SVGAGI. Trimming removed 6 bases from V and 3 bases from J; junction bases left unmatched: 4. This CDR3 has 13 residues. CDR3 protein: CASRRDRDYGYTF. The DNA for the CDR3 is TGTGCCAGCAGGAGGGACAGAGACTATGGCTACACCTTC.

The V gene is TRBV27, the J gene TRBJ2-2; tentative D call: TRBD1 (5 bases). Germline V lookup: CDR1 MNHEY, CDR2 SMNVEV (reference sequence). This CDR3 spans 14 amino acids. Trimming left V 5 bases short and J 6 bases short, with 13 bases between. Here the CDR3 DNA reads TGTGCCAGCAGTCAGCCAGGGATTTCCGGGGAGCTGTTTTTT. Translated: CASSQPGISGELFF.

The chain couples TRBV6-2 or TRBV6-3 to TRBJ2-1, with D tentatively TRBD2 (6 bases). V lost 3 bases to trimming and J lost 0 bases, with 27 bases between them. CDR1 and CDR2 from the germline V gene are MNHEY and SVGEGT. The CDR3 length is 21 residues. CDR3 amino acids: CASSYSALRRRGFRSYNEQFF. DNA for the CDR3: TGTGCCAGCAGTTATTCCGCTCTTCGGCGGAGGGGATTCCGCTCCTACAATGAGCAGTTCTTC.

This clone has only one observation. This sequence joins TRBV7-3 and TRBJ2-7; TRBD2 is a possible D gene (5 bases). CDR3 length equals 14 residues. CDR1 and CDR2 from the germline V gene are SGHTA and FQGTGA. With 8 bases removed from V and 0 bases from J, the gap between germline ends came to 14 bases. CDR3 protein: CASGPGGFSYEQYF. The CDR3 nucleotides read TGTGCCAGCGGCCCTGGCGGGTTCTCCTACGAGCAGTACTTC.

The V gene is TRBV5-6, the J gene TRBJ2-2, with 7 nucleotides matching TRBD2. CDR1 is SGHDT and CDR2 is YYEEEE in the germline V gene. The V and J ends lost 2 bases and 3 bases, in that order; junction bases with no gene match: 7. The CDR3 totals 16 residues. CDR3 bases: TGTGCCAGCAGCTTAGTCGGGAGGTCAGACACCGGGGAGCTGTTTTTT. Its protein is CASSLVGRSDTGELFF. The complete variable domain, with remaining parts taken from reference TRBV5-6 and TRBJ2-2, reads DAGVTQSPTHLIKTRGQQVTLRCSPKSGHDTVSWYQQALGQGPQFIFQYYEEEERQRGNFPDRFSGHQFPNYSSELNVNALLLGDSALYLCASSLVGRSDTGELFFGEGSRLTVL.

The chain joins TRBV11-3 to TRBJ1-1; D uncertain. V lost 0 bases, J lost 1 base, and 9 bases lay in between. Germline V lookup: CDR1 SGHNT, CDR2 YENEEA. The CDR3 has 15 residues. Here the CDR3 reads CASSLDRGRNTEAFF. The CDR3 nucleotides read TGTGCCAGCAGCTTAGATCGAGGAAGGAACACTGAAGCTTTCTTT.

The gene calls are TRBV7-9 and TRBJ1-5, with D unresolved. The germline CDR1 and CDR2 sequences are SEHNR and FQNEAQ (reference sequence). V lost 4 bases and J 4 bases, leaving 11 bases between the germline ends. CDR3 length: 14 amino acids. The CDR3 loop reads CASSSKSANQPQHF. DNA for the CDR3: TGTGCCAGCAGCTCCAAATCAGCGAATCAGCCCCAGCATTTT.

As DNA, the CDR3 is TGTGCCAGCAGTTTTTCGGCGGTCTCCTTCACAGATACGCAGTATTTT. It encodes CASSFSAVSFTDTQYF. This chain links TRBV27 with TRBJ2-3; D not certain. Trimming shortened V by 3 bases and J by 2 bases, and 15 bases separated the two germline ends. Germline CDR1 and CDR2: MNHEY and SMNVEV (reference sequence). The CDR3 runs to 16 residues.

This chain connects TRBV6-5 to TRBJ2-2; 8 bases agree with TRBD1. With V trimmed by 10 bases and J by 0 bases, 4 bases remained unmatched. This CDR3 is 14 amino acids long. Germline loops: CDR1 MNHEY, CDR2 SVGAGI. CDR3 DNA: TGTGCCACCAGGGGGCTGACGAACACCGGGGAGCTGTTTTTT. Its protein product is CATRGLTNTGELFF.

This clone appeared a few times. This rearrangement joins TRBV11-2 to TRBJ2-1, with a possible D match to TRBD2 (6 bases). Trimming left V 3 bases short and J 9 bases short, with 18 bases between. The CDR3 spans 15 residues. Germline assignment: CDR1 SGHAT and CDR2 FQNNGV. CDR3 bases: TGTGCCAGCAGCTTGGCGGGGCTGTACCTGGGTGAGCAGTTCTTC. It specifies CASSLAGLYLGEQFF.

V usage is TRBV7-2 and J usage is TRBJ2-3; 7 bases are a match to TRBD2. The V gene's germline CDR1 is SGHTA and CDR2 FQGNSA. The CDR3 totals 15 residues. V gave up 3 bases and J gave up 3 bases; unmatched junction bases: 6. The CDR3 nucleotides read TGTGCCAGCAGCTTCACCGGGACTATTACAGATACGCAGTATTTT. Residues: CASSFTGTITDTQYF. Based on the CDR3 plus reference TRBV7-2 and TRBJ2-3, the full variable domain is GAGVSQSPSNKVTEKGKDVELRCDPISGHTALYWYRQSLGQGLEFLIYFQGNSAPDKSGLPSDRFSAERTGGSVSTLTIQRTQQEDSAVYLCASSFTGTITDTQYFGPGTRLTVL.

The V gene is TRBV11-2, the J gene TRBJ2-3; D remains unclear. Germline V gene data show CDR1 as SGHAT and CDR2 as FQNNGV. V was clipped by 6 bases and J by 6 bases, with 13 bases between them. There are 13 residues in the CDR3. The CDR3 region has the DNA TGTGCCAGCAGTGTATGGGTCGGGGATACGCAGTATTTT. Translating it yields CASSVWVGDTQYF.

The rearrangement uses TRBV28 and TRBJ1-4; tentative D call: TRBD1 (5 bases). The germline gives CDR1 MDHEN, CDR2 SYDVKM. With 5 bases removed from V and 2 bases from J, the gap between germline ends came to 15 bases. The CDR3 has 16 amino acids. The CDR3 sequence: CASSLTPGVTNEKLFF. CDR3 nucleotides: TGTGCCAGCAGTCTAACTCCGGGGGTTACTAATGAAAAACTGTTTTTT.

This clone has just one count. The CDR3 protein is CASTWGEEETQYF. CDR3 coding DNA: TGTGCCAGCACATGGGGGGAGGAGGAGACCCAGTACTTC. The gene calls are TRBV3-1 (or the pseudogene TRBV3-2) and TRBJ2-5, with a possible D match to TRBD2 (6 bases). The V end was cut by 7 bases, the J end by 5 bases, with 14 bases between. Looked up from germline, CDR1 is LGHDT and CDR2 is YNNKEL (reference sequence). The CDR3 runs 13 residues.

This chain uses TRBV24-1 with TRBJ1-5; the match to TRBD1 covers 7 bases. This CDR3 is built from 15 residues. V shed 4 bases, J shed 6 bases, and the junction held 8 bases outside the gene matches. The germline V gene encodes CDR1 KGHDR and CDR2 SFDVKD. The CDR3 is CATSEADRAGQPQHF. CDR3 sequence (DNA): TGTGCCACCAGTGAGGCCGACAGGGCGGGTCAGCCCCAGCATTTT.

The chain uses TRBV9 and TRBJ2-1, with a possible D match to TRBD2 (5 bases). Trimming shortened V by 3 bases and J by 7 bases, and 11 bases separated the two germline ends. CDR3 length: 13 amino acids. Per the germline V gene, CDR1 is SGDLS and CDR2 is YYNGEE. CDR3 sequence reads: CASSATTRNEQFF. The CDR3 DNA follows: TGTGCCAGCAGCGCGACAACTAGGAATGAGCAGTTCTTC.